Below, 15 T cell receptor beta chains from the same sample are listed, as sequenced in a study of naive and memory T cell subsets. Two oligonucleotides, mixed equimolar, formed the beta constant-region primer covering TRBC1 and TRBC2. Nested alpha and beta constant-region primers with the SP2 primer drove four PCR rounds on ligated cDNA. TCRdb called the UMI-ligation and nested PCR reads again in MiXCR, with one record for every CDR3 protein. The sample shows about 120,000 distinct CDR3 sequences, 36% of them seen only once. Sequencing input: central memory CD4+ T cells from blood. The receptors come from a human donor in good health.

The DNA of the CDR3 is TGTGCCACCTCGGTCTCGACTCTCGCTGAAGCTTTCTTT. Translation: CATSVSTLAEAFF. The rearrangement uses TRBV28 and TRBJ1-1; D unresolved. CDR1 and CDR2 (germline): MDHEN, SYDVKM. Trimming cost V 10 bases and J 6 bases, with 18 bases left between them. CDR3 length: 13 amino acids.

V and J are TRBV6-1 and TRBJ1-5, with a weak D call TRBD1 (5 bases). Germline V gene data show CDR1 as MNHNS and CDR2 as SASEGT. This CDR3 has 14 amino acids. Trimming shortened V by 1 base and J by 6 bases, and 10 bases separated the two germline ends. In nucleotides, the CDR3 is TGTGCCAGCAGTGAAGGGCCCGGGGGTCAGCCCCAGCATTTT. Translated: CASSEGPGGQPQHF.

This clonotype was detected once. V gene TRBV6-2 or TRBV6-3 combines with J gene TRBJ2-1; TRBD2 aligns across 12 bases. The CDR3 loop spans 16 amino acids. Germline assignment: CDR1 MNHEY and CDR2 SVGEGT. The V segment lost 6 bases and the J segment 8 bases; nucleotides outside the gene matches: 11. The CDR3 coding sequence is TGTGCCAGCAGGTCTAGCGGGAGGGCCTCGGGGTATGAGCAGTTCTTC. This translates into CASRSSGRASGYEQFF.

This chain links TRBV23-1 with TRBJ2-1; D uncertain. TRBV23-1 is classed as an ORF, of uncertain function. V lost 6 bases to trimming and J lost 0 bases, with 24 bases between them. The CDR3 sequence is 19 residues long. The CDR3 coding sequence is TGCGCCAGCAGCCGACGAACCCCTCCGGAGAGCCGCTCCTACAATGAGCAGTTCTTC. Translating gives CASSRRTPPESRSYNEQFF.

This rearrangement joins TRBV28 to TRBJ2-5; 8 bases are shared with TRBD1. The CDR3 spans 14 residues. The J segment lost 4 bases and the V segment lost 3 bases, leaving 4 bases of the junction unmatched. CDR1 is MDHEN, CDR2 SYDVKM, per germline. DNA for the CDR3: TGTGCCAGCAGTTTCGGGACAGGAGTAGAGACCCAGTACTTC. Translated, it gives CASSFGTGVETQYF.

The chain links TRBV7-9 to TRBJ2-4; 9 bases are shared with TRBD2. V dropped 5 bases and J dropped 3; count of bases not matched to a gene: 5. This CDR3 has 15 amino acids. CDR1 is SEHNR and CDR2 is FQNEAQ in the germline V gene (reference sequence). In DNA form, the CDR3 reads TGTGCCAGCAGCAGTAGCGGGAGCGTCAAAAACATTCAGTACTTC. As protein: CASSSSGSVKNIQYF.

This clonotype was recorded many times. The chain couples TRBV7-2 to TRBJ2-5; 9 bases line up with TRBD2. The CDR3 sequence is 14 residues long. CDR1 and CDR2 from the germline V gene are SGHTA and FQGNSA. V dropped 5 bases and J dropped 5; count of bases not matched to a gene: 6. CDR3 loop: CASSHSGSGETQYF. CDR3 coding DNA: TGTGCCAGCAGCCATAGCGGGAGCGGGGAGACCCAGTACTTC.

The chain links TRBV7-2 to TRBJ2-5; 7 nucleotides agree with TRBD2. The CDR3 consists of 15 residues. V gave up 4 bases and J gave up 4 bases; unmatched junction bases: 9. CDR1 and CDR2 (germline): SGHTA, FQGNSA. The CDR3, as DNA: TGTGCCAGCAGCTCCAGGAGAGGGAGGGGAGAGACCCAGTACTTC. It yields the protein CASSSRRGRGETQYF.

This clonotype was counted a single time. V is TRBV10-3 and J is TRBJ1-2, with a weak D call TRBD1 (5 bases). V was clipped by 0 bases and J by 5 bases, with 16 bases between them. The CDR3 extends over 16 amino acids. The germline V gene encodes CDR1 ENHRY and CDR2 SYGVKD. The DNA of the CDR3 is TGTGCCATCAGTGAGTCGGTGGCAGGGTCTCGGTATGGCTACACCTTC. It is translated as CAISESVAGSRYGYTF.

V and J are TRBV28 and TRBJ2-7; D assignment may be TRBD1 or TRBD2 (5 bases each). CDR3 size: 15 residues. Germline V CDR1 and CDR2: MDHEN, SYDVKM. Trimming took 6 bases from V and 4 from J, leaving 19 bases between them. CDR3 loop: CASRVLPGGLYEQYF. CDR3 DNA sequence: TGTGCCAGCAGGGTTCTCCCTGGGGGTCTATACGAGCAGTACTTC.

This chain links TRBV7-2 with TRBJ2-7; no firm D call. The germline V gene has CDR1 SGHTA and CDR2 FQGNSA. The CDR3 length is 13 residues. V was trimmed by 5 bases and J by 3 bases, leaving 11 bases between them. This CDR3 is CASSQQHNYEQYF. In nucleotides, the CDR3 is TGTGCCAGCAGCCAACAACACAACTACGAGCAGTACTTC.

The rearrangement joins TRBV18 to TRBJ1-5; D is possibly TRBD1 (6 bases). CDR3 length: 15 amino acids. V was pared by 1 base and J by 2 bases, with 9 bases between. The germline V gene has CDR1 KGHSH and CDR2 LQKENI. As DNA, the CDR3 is TGTGCCAGCTCACCACAGGGACATCGCAATCAGCCCCAGCATTTT. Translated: CASSPQGHRNQPQHF.

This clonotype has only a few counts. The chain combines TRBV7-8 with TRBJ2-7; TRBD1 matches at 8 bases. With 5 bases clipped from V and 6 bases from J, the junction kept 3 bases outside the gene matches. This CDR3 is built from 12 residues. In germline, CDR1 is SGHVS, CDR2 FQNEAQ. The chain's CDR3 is CASSKDRAEQYF. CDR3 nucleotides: TGTGCCAGCAGCAAGGACAGGGCCGAGCAGTACTTC.

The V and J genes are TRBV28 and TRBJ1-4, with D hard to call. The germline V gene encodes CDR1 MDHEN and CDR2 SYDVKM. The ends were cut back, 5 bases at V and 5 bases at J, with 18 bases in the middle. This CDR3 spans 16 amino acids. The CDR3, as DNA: TGTGCCAGCAGTGTCCTTCCAGGCTACTTGAATGAAAAACTGTTTTTT. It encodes CASSVLPGYLNEKLFF.

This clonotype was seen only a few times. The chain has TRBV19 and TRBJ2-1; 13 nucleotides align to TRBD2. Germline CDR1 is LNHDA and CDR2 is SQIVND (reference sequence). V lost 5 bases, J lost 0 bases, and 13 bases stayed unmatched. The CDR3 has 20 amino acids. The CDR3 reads CASSPRGTSGILSSYNEQFF. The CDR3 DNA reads TGTGCCAGTAGTCCTCGTGGGACTAGCGGGATCCTAAGCTCCTACAATGAGCAGTTCTTC.